This TCR beta chain originates from a study of STAT5B mutations in CD4+ large granular lymphocyte leukemia. The length of the CDR3 is 14 residues. CDR1 and CDR2 from the germline V gene are WNHNN and SYGVQD (reference sequence). V was pared by 5 bases and J by 0 bases, with 7 bases between. Here immunoSEQ multiplex PCR was the method, and the copy in TCRdb shows in-frame clones only, minus some. The sample shows about 35,000 clones, around 63% of them seen only once. The gene calls are TRBV10-1 and TRBJ2-2, with D perhaps being TRBD1 or TRBD2 (5 bases each). The material sequenced was CD4+ T cells from blood buffy coats. This receptor was obtained from a human donor in good health. In nucleotides, the CDR3 is TGCGCCAGCAGTCGGGACGCGAACACCGGGGAGCTGTTTTTT. It is translated as CASSRDANTGELFF.